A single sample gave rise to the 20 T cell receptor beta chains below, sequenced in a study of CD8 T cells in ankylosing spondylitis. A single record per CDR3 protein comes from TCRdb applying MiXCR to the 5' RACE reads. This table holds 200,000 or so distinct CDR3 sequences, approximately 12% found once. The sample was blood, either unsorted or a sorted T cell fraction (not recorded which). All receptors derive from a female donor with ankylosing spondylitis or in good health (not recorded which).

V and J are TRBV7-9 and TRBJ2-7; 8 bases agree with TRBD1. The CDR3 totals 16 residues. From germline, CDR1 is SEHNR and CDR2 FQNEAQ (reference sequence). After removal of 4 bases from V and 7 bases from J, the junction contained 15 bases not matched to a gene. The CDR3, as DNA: TGTGCCAGCAGCTCGAAACCGGGACAGGAGGGTGGGGAGCAGTACTTC. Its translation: CASSSKPGQEGGEQYF. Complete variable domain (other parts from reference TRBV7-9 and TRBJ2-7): DTGVSQNPRHKITKRGQNVTFRCDPISEHNRLYWYRQTLGQGPEFLTYFQNEAQLEKSRLLSDRFSAERPKGSFSTLEIQRTEQGDSAMYLCASSSKPGQEGGEQYFGPGTRLTVT.

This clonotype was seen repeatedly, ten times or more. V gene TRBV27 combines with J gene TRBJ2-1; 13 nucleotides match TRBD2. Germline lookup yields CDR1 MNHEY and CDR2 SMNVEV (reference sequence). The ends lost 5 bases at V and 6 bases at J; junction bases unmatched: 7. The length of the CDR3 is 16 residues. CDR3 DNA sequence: TGTGCCAGCAGTCCCCCTTGGACTAGCGGGAGCAATGAGCAGTTCTTC. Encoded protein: CASSPPWTSGSNEQFF.

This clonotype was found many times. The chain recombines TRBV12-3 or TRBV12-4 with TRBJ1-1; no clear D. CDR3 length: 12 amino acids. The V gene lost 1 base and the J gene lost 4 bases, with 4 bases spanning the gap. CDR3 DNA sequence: TGTGCCAGCAGTTTAGACGGCACTGAAGCTTTCTTT. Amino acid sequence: CASSLDGTEAFF.

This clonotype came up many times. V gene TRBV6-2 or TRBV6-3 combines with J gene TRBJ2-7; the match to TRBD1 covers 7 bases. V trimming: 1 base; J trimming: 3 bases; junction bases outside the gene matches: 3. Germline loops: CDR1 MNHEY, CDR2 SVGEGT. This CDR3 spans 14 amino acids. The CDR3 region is CASSYFGDSYEQYF. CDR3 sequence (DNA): TGTGCCAGCAGTTACTTCGGGGACAGCTACGAGCAGTACTTC.

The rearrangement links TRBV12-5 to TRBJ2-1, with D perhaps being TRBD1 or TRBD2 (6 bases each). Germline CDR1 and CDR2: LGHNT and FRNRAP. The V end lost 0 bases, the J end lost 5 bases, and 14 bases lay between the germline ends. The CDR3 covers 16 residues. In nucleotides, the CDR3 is TGTGCTAGTGGTTTGGTCAGGGGAGGACTAAACAATGAGCAGTTCTTC. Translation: CASGLVRGGLNNEQFF.

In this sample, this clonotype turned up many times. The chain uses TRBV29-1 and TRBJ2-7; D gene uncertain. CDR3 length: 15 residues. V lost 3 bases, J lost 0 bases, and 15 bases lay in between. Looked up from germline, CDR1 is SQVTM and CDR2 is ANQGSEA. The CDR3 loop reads CSVETPVGGSYEQYF. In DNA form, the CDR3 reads TGCAGCGTTGAGACGCCGGTGGGCGGCTCCTACGAGCAGTACTTC.

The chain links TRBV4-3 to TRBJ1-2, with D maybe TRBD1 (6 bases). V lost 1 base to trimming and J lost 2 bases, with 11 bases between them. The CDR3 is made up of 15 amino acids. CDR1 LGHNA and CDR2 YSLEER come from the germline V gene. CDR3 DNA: TGCGCCAGCAGCCAAGGGGGGGGGCAAAACTATGGCTACACCTTC. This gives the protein CASSQGGGQNYGYTF.

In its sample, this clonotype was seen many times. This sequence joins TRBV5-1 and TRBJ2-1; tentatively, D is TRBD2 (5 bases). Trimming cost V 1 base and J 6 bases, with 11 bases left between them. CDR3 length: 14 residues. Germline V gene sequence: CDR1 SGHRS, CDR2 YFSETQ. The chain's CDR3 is CASSLTSSTNEQFF. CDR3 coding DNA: TGCGCCAGCAGCTTGACTAGTTCAACCAATGAGCAGTTCTTC. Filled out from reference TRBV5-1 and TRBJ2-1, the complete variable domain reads KAGVTQTPRYLIKTRGQQVTLSCSPISGHRSVSWYQQTPGQGLQFLFEYFSETQRNKGNFPGRFSGRQFSNSRSEMNVSTLELGDSALYLCASSLTSSTNEQFFGPGTRLTVL.

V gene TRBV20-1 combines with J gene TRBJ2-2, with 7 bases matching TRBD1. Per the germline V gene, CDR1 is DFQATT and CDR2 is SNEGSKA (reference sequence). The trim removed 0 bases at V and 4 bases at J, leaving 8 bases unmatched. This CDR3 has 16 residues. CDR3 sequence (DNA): TGCAGTGCTAGAGATCCGGGACAGAAGGGCACCGGGGAGCTGTTTTTT. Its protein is CSARDPGQKGTGELFF.

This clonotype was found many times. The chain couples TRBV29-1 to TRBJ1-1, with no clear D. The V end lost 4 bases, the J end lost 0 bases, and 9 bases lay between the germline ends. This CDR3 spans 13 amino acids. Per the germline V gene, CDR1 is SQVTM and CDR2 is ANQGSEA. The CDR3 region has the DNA TGCAGCGTTGTGGCGGCTTTGAACACTGAAGCTTTCTTT. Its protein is CSVVAALNTEAFF.

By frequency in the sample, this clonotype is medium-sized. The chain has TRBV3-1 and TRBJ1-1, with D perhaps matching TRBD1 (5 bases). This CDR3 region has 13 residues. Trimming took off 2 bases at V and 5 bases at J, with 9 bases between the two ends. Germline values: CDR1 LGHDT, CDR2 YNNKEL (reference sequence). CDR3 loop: CASSQQGWTEAFF. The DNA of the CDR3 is TGTGCCAGCAGCCAACAGGGATGGACTGAAGCTTTCTTT.

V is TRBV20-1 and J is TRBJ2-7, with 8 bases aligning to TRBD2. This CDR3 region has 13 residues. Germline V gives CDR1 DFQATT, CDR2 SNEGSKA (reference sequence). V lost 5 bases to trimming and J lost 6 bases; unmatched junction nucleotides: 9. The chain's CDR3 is CSAPPAGVVEQYF. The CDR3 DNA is TGCAGTGCTCCCCCAGCGGGAGTGGTCGAGCAGTACTTC.

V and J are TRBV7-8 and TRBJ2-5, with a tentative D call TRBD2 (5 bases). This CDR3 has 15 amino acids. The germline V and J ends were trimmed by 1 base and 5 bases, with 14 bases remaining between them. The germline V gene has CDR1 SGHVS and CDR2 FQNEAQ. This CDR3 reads CASSLEVTTGETQYF. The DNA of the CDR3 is TGTGCCAGCAGCTTAGAGGTGACTACCGGGGAGACCCAGTACTTC. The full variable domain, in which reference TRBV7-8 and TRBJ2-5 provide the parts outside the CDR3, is GAGVSQSPRYKVAKRGQDVALRCDPISGHVSLFWYQQALGQGPEFLTYFQNEAQLDKSGLPSDRFFAERPEGSVSTLKIQRTQQEDSAVYLCASSLEVTTGETQYFGPGTRLLVL.

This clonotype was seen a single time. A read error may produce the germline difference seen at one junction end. The CDR3 coding sequence is TGCTCCAGCAGCTTGGGAGCGGACCTGACCTACGAGCAGTACTTC. Amino acid sequence: CSSSLGADLTYEQYF. The V call is TRBV5-1, the J call TRBJ2-7; a weak D match, TRBD2 (5 bases). Germline lookup yields CDR1 SGHRS and CDR2 YFSETQ. This CDR3 comprises 15 residues.

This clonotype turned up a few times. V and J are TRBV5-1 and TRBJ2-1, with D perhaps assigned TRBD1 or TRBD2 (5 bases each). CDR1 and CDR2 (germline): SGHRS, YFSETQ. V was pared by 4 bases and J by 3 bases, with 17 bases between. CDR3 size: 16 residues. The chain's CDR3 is CASSRKPGTDYNEQFF. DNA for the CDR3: TGCGCCAGCAGCCGAAAACCCGGGACGGACTACAATGAGCAGTTCTTC. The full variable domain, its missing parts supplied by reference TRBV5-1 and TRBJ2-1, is KAGVTQTPRYLIKTRGQQVTLSCSPISGHRSVSWYQQTPGQGLQFLFEYFSETQRNKGNFPGRFSGRQFSNSRSEMNVSTLELGDSALYLCASSRKPGTDYNEQFFGPGTRLTVL.

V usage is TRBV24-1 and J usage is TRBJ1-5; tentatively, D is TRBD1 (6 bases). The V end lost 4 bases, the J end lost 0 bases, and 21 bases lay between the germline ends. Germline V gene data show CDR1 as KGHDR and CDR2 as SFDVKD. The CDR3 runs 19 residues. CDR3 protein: CATSDQATGLGLSNQPQHF. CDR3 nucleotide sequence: TGTGCCACCAGTGACCAAGCGACAGGTTTGGGTCTTAGCAATCAGCCCCAGCATTTT.

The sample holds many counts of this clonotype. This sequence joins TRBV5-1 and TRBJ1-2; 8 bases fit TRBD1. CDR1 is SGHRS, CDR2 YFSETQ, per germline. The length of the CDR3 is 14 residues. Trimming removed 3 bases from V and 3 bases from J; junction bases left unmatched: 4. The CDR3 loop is CASSSQGADYGYTF. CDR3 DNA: TGCGCCAGCAGCTCGCAGGGGGCGGACTATGGCTACACCTTC. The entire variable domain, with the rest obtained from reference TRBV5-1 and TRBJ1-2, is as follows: KAGVTQTPRYLIKTRGQQVTLSCSPISGHRSVSWYQQTPGQGLQFLFEYFSETQRNKGNFPGRFSGRQFSNSRSEMNVSTLELGDSALYLCASSSQGADYGYTFGSGTRLTVV.

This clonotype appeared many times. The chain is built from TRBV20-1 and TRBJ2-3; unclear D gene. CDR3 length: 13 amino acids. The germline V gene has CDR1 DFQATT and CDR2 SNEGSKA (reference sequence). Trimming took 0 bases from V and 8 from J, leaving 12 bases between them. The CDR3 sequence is CSARDKRFGTQYF. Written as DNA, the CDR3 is TGCAGTGCTAGAGATAAGAGGTTTGGTACGCAGTATTTT.

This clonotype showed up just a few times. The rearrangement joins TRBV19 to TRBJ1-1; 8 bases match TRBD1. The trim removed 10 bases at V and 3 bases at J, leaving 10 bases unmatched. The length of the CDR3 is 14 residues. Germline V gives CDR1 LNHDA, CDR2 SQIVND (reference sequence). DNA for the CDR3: TGTGCCACCGCGGTAACAGGGGGGTACACTGAAGCTTTCTTT. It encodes CATAVTGGYTEAFF. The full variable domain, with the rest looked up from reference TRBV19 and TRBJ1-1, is DGGITQSPKYLFRKEGQNVTLSCEQNLNHDAMYWYRQDPGQGLRLIYYSQIVNDFQKGDIAEGYSVSREKKESFPLTVTSAQKNPTAFYLCATAVTGGYTEAFFGQGTRLTVV.

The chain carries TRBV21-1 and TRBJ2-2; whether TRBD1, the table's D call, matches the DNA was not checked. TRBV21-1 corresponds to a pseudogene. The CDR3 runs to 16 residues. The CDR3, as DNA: TGTGCCAGCAGCAAATGTCCGGAGCGGAACACCGGGGAGCTGTTTTTT. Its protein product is CASSKCPERNTGELFF.